One and the same sample provided the 29 T cell receptor beta chains below, sequenced in a study of T cells in Graves' hyperthyroidism and ophthalmopathy. Amplification of TCR beta CDR3 regions used RNA as the template. The HTBI set primed first-round TCR CDR3 RT-PCR. TCRdb analysed the multiplex PCR reads with MiXCR anew, one entry per CDR3 protein. The sample shows 480,000 or so distinct CDR3 sequences, 46% of them seen only once. Sequenced input: peripheral blood or thyroid tissue (not recorded which). These TCRs come from an adult woman with Graves' disease, either hyperthyroidism or ophthalmopathy (not recorded which).

The chain uses TRBV6-6 and TRBJ1-3, with unresolved D. The CDR3 runs 16 residues. Trimming pared 5 bases from V and 0 bases from J, leaving 14 bases between. CDR1 and CDR2 from the germline V gene are MNHNY and SVGAGI (reference sequence). CDR3 in amino acids: CASSLHDQSSGNTIYF. CDR3 nucleotides: TGTGCCAGCAGTCTCCACGACCAGAGCTCTGGAAACACCATATATTTT.

Note on this clonotype: One junction end does not reproduce the germline sequence, and a read error may be involved. The chain joins TRBV10-3 to TRBJ2-5; 8 nucleotides match TRBD1. Germline CDR1 is ENHRY and CDR2 is SYGVKD. The CDR3 contains 16 residues. The CDR3 here is CASSVSQGQAQETQYF. CDR3 sequence (DNA): TGTGCCAGCAGTGTTAGTCAGGGACAGGCACAAGAGACCCAGTACTTC.

This rearrangement joins TRBV9 to TRBJ2-2; either TRBD1 or TRBD2 may supply D (5 bases each). CDR1 and CDR2 from the germline V gene are SGDLS and YYNGEE. Deletions cut 0 bases from V and 4 bases from J, with 10 bases between. CDR3 length: 15 amino acids. The CDR3 here is CASSVEGGGTGELFF. DNA of the CDR3: TGTGCCAGCAGCGTAGAAGGTGGGGGCACCGGGGAGCTGTTTTTT.

This clonotype was counted at least ten times. The rearrangement uses TRBV12-3 or TRBV12-4 and TRBJ1-6; D gene uncertain. The V end lost 0 bases, the J end lost 11 bases, and 5 bases lay between the germline ends. CDR3 size: 12 residues. This CDR3 is CASSLAAPPLHF. Here the CDR3 DNA reads TGTGCCAGCAGTTTAGCCGCCCCACCCCTCCACTTT.

V usage is TRBV29-1 and J usage is TRBJ1-1; D gene uncertain. This CDR3 has 11 amino acids. Trimming pared 6 bases from V and 4 bases from J, leaving 9 bases between. CDR1 SQVTM and CDR2 ANQGSEA come from the germline V gene. CDR3 protein: CSVSPGTEAFF. The DNA for the CDR3 is TGCAGCGTCAGCCCGGGCACTGAAGCTTTCTTT.

This clonotype was detected many times. CDR3 in amino acids: CSAPPLAQNSYEQYF. CDR3 nucleotides: TGCAGTGCTCCGCCTCTAGCGCAAAACTCCTACGAGCAGTACTTC. The chain couples TRBV20-1 to TRBJ2-7; D is perhaps TRBD2 (6 bases). V shed 5 bases and J shed 0 bases, with 17 bases lying between them. The CDR3 extends over 15 amino acids. Germline V gene data show CDR1 as DFQATT and CDR2 as SNEGSKA (reference sequence).

This clonotype was seen only a few times. The genes are TRBV15 and TRBJ2-7; possible D gene TRBD1, 6 bases. Trimming left V 8 bases short and J 4 bases short, with 15 bases between. The germline V gene encodes CDR1 LNHNV and CDR2 YYDKDF (reference sequence). The CDR3 has 13 amino acids. CDR3 DNA sequence: TGTGCCACCGGCAAAGAACAGGGTTACGAGCAGTACTTC. It specifies CATGKEQGYEQYF.

Many counts were recorded for this clonotype. The chain has TRBV19 and TRBJ2-5; D gene uncertain. The V gene's germline CDR1 is LNHDA and CDR2 SQIVND (reference sequence). The CDR3 extends over 13 amino acids. The germline V and J ends were trimmed by 3 bases and 4 bases, with 9 bases remaining between them. The CDR3 DNA reads TGTGCCAGTAGTATGGGCAGTGGAGAGACCCAGTACTTC. This gives the protein CASSMGSGETQYF.

This clonotype was counted at least ten times. J is TRBJ1-2 and V is TRBV5-6; D is possibly TRBD1 (6 bases). Germline CDR1 SGHDT, CDR2 YYEEEE. This CDR3 has 14 amino acids. Between the trimmed V and J ends, which lost 2 bases and 5 bases, there was a span of 13 bases. The CDR3, as DNA: TGTGCCAGCAGCTTAGGCACGGACAGTTATGGCTACACCTTC. Its protein is CASSLGTDSYGYTF.

This chain links TRBV6-1 with TRBJ2-7, with 7 bases lining up with TRBD1. The CDR3 runs 15 residues. The germline V gene encodes CDR1 MNHNS and CDR2 SASEGT. The trim removed 1 base at V and 3 bases at J, leaving 6 bases unmatched. CDR3 sequence: CASSEVRQGLYEQYF. In DNA, the CDR3 is TGTGCCAGCAGTGAAGTCCGACAGGGCCTCTACGAGCAGTACTTC.

This clonotype came up a few times. CDR3 nucleotides: TGCAGTGCTATCAGTGGTTCTGACGAGCAGTACTTC. Amino acid sequence: CSAISGSDEQYF. This chain links TRBV20-1 with TRBJ2-7; D is ambiguous. The CDR3 consists of 12 residues. The V end lost 4 bases, the J end lost 5 bases, and 12 bases lay between the germline ends. In germline, CDR1 is DFQATT, CDR2 SNEGSKA (reference sequence).

This rearrangement joins TRBV6-5 to TRBJ1-2, with 7 bases aligning to TRBD1. The V gene's germline CDR1 is MNHEY and CDR2 SVGAGI. This CDR3 contains 14 residues. J gave up 7 bases and V 7 bases, and 12 bases lay outside the gene matches. CDR3 nucleotides: TGTGCCAGCAAGACCCAGGGGGAGCCGGGTGGCTACACCTTC. Its translation is CASKTQGEPGGYTF.

The rearrangement links TRBV24-1 to TRBJ2-1; 11 bases agree with TRBD2. Germline-derived CDR1 and CDR2 are KGHDR and SFDVKD. The CDR3 runs 19 residues. V shed 1 base, J shed 0 bases, and the junction held 7 bases outside the gene matches. The CDR3 DNA follows: TGTGCCACCAGTGATTTAAGGCTAGCGGGAGGCCGCTCCTACAATGAGCAGTTCTTC. This gives the protein CATSDLRLAGGRSYNEQFF.

This clonotype was observed once. The chain employs TRBV7-6 and TRBJ2-7, with 13 bases lining up with TRBD2. In germline, CDR1 is SGHVS, CDR2 FNYEAQ. There are 17 residues in the CDR3. V dropped 4 bases and J dropped 9; count of bases not matched to a gene: 15. In DNA form, the CDR3 reads TGTGCCAGCAGCTCCGGTATCTTGGGGACTAGCGGGACAGTGCAGTACTTC. The encoded protein is CASSSGILGTSGTVQYF.

The V call is TRBV20-1, the J call TRBJ2-3; the D is unclear. Germline V gives CDR1 DFQATT, CDR2 SNEGSKA (reference sequence). CDR3 length equals 11 residues. Trimming stripped 3 bases from V and 7 bases from J, with 8 bases between. Here the CDR3 DNA reads TGCAGTGCTAGGGCTGCCAATACGCAGTATTTT. Translation gives CSARAANTQYF.

This clonotype was observed once. The chain combines TRBV20-1 with TRBJ1-2; perhaps TRBD1 as D (6 bases). With 6 bases removed from V and 6 bases from J, the gap between germline ends came to 23 bases. This CDR3 has 15 amino acids. Germline V gene data show CDR1 as DFQATT and CDR2 as SNEGSKA (reference sequence). CDR3 loop: CSALQGSYGADGYTF. The CDR3 DNA is TGCAGTGCCCTACAGGGATCCTACGGGGCCGATGGCTACACCTTC.

This clonotype was found many times. In nucleotides, the CDR3 is TGTGCCACCAGTGATCCAGGGGGGGAAGAGACCCAGTACTTC. Protein sequence: CATSDPGGEETQYF. The chain couples TRBV24-1 to TRBJ2-5; D is possibly TRBD1 or TRBD2 (7 bases each). This CDR3 spans 14 amino acids. V was clipped by 3 bases and J by 3 bases, with 10 bases between them. Germline V CDR1 and CDR2: KGHDR, SFDVKD.

The chain joins TRBV15 to TRBJ2-7, with D hard to call. With 0 bases removed from V and 8 bases from J, the gap between germline ends came to 8 bases. The CDR3 totals 12 residues. Germline V gives CDR1 LNHNV, CDR2 YYDKDF (reference sequence). The CDR3, as DNA: TGTGCCACCAGCAGAGATATAGGAAAGCAGTACTTC. This gives the protein CATSRDIGKQYF.

The chain links TRBV10-3 to TRBJ2-2; TRBD2 matches at 10 bases. V gave up 2 bases and J gave up 14 bases; unmatched junction bases: 5. The germline gives CDR1 ENHRY, CDR2 SYGVKD. The CDR3 is made up of 13 amino acids. The CDR3 region has the DNA TGTGCCATCAGTGAGGGACTAGCGGTCCAACTGTTTTTT. Its translation: CAISEGLAVQLFF.

This clonotype has more than one count but fewer than ten. This chain's CDR3 is CAWRDSLNTEAFF. The CDR3 DNA reads TGTGCCTGGAGGGACAGTTTGAACACTGAAGCTTTCTTT. V and J are TRBV30 and TRBJ1-1, with D possibly TRBD1 on 6 matching bases. Trimming stripped 3 bases from V and 0 bases from J, with 8 bases between. The germline CDR1 and CDR2 sequences are GTSNPN and SVGIG (reference sequence). The CDR3 spans 13 residues.

This clonotype was recorded a few times. The chain combines TRBV20-1 with TRBJ2-7; D gene ambiguous. The CDR3 extends over 13 amino acids. The V and J ends lost 6 bases and 4 bases respectively, with 16 bases between them. Germline loops: CDR1 DFQATT, CDR2 SNEGSKA (reference sequence). The CDR3 region is CSALDPPSYEQYF. The DNA for the CDR3 is TGCAGTGCCTTAGACCCCCCCTCGTACGAGCAGTACTTC.

The chain joins TRBV28 to TRBJ1-5; no clear D gene. There are 15 residues in the CDR3. V was cut by 3 bases and J by 4 bases, with 13 bases left in between. From germline, CDR1 is MDHEN and CDR2 SYDVKM. This CDR3 is CASSLGSDVNQPQHF. The CDR3 DNA reads TGTGCCAGCAGTTTGGGCAGCGACGTGAATCAGCCCCAGCATTTT.

The rearrangement joins TRBV29-1 to TRBJ1-2; D is unresolved. V dropped 4 bases and J dropped 6 bases, with 12 bases sitting between them. The germline V gene encodes CDR1 SQVTM and CDR2 ANQGSEA. CDR3 length: 12 amino acids. CDR3 amino acids: CSVGGEDDGYTF. CDR3 DNA sequence: TGCAGCGTTGGTGGAGAGGACGATGGCTACACCTTC.

This clonotype was counted many times. The V and J genes are TRBV5-6 and TRBJ1-2, with TRBD1 matching over 10 bases. Germline CDR1 and CDR2: SGHDT and YYEEEE. V was pared by 2 bases and J by 4 bases, with 5 bases of the junction left unmatched. This CDR3 has 15 residues. The CDR3 bases are TGTGCCAGCAGCTTCCTGGACAGGGGGGCCTATGGCTACACCTTC. Amino acids: CASSFLDRGAYGYTF.

V and J are TRBV7-9 and TRBJ2-5; D perhaps matches TRBD1 (6 bases). This CDR3 contains 14 residues. Trimming took 5 bases from V and 2 from J, leaving 12 bases between them. Germline V CDR1 and CDR2: SEHNR, FQNEAQ (reference sequence). CDR3 in amino acids: CASSEQRGQETQYF. The CDR3 DNA sequence: TGTGCCAGCAGCGAACAGAGGGGGCAAGAGACCCAGTACTTC.

J is TRBJ1-1 and V is TRBV30; D is ambiguous. The CDR3 runs to 11 residues. Trimming left V 3 bases short and J 4 bases short, with 6 bases between. Germline V gives CDR1 GTSNPN, CDR2 SVGIG (reference sequence). Here the CDR3 DNA reads TGTGCCTGGAGGGTAAGCACTGAAGCTTTCTTT. Translation gives CAWRVSTEAFF. Filled out from reference TRBV30 and TRBJ1-1, the complete variable domain reads SQTIHQWPATLVQPVGSPLSLECTVEGTSNPNLYWYRQAAGRGLQLLFYSVGIGQISSEVPQNLSASRPQDRQFILSSKKLLLSDSGFYLCAWRVSTEAFFGQGTRLTVV.

The V gene is TRBV7-9, the J gene TRBJ2-5; possible D gene TRBD1, 5 bases. In germline, CDR1 is SEHNR, CDR2 FQNEAQ (reference sequence). This CDR3 is 15 amino acids long. The germline V and J ends were trimmed by 4 bases and 1 base, with 13 bases remaining between them. CDR3 DNA: TGTGCCAGCAGCTATTCAGGGAACCGCCAAGAGACCCAGTACTTC. Encoded protein: CASSYSGNRQETQYF.

The CDR3 bases are TGCGCCAGCAGCCGGGGGACGGATTCCTACGAGCAGTACTTC. The encoded protein is CASSRGTDSYEQYF. The chain links TRBV5-1 to TRBJ2-7; D possibly corresponds to TRBD2 (6 bases). The germline V gene has CDR1 SGHRS and CDR2 YFSETQ. The V gene lost 4 bases and the J gene lost 1 base, with 12 bases spanning the gap. This CDR3 region has 14 residues.

The chain employs TRBV25-1 and TRBJ2-5; TRBD2 might be the D (5 bases). Germline V lookup: CDR1 MGHDK, CDR2 SYGVNS. This CDR3 region has 18 residues. V was cut by 1 base and J by 2 bases, with 20 bases left in between. The CDR3 reads CASSELGTDGSGQETQYF. For the CDR3, the DNA is TGTGCCAGCAGTGAATTAGGTACCGATGGCAGCGGACAAGAGACCCAGTACTTC.